This TCR beta chain was observed in a study of Graves' ophthalmopathy and Graves' hyperthyroidism. Study-wide results and limits: Ophthalmopathy progression prediction by the model yielded a sensitivity of around 68% and a specificity of under 85%. With less than 90% sensitivity and about 83% specificity, a 13-signature model separated ophthalmopathy from stable hyperthyroidism.

RNA transcripts yielded amplified TCR beta CDR3 regions. The workflow started with a first-round RT-PCR run with HTBI primers and then moved on to a second-round multiplex PCR. TCRdb recomputed calls from the multiplex PCR reads with MiXCR, one row per CDR3 protein. The table has 500,000 to 600,000 distinct CDR3 sequences, approximately 37% seen once; the top ten hold 4% to 5%. Aged 18 to 65, the patients with hyperthyroidism had under 2 months' duration and were newly diagnosed. Ten or more counts support this clonotype. Antigen unknown. Germline CDR1 is MGHRA and CDR2 is YSYEKL. V dropped 1 base and J dropped 3 bases, with 9 bases sitting between them. The CDR3 is 14 residues long.

The receptor's source is an adult man with Graves' hyperthyroidism. The sample was peripheral blood or thyroid tissue (not recorded which). The chain carries TRBV4-1 and TRBJ1-2; D not certain. The CDR3 region has the DNA TGCGCCAGCAGCCAAGTGCACGGTGACTATGGCTACACCTTC. Translation: CASSQVHGDYGYTF.